This T cell receptor beta chain came from a study of OX40 agonist ivuxolimab in advanced cancers. Study overall: All patients had ivuxolimab intravenously every 2 weeks at 0.01 to 10 mg/kg. Partial responses were achieved by three patients, one with hepatocellular carcinoma and two with cutaneous melanoma.

Regarding the study as a whole: Average numbers of expanded clones were greater in CD8+ T cells than in CD4+.

Regarding this clone: Its specificity is unknown.

Data came from immunoSEQ multiplex PCR; TCRdb stores just in-frame clones and leaves some out. The sample carries about 79,000 clones, approximately 92% recorded once. This CDR3 is 13 amino acids long. Germline V gives CDR1 SGHRS, CDR2 YFSETQ. Trimming shortened V by 1 base and J by 1 base, and 6 bases separated the two germline ends. The sequence derives from an adult with an advanced solid tumor such as melanoma, head and neck, liver or kidney cancer. Sequencing used CD4+ or CD8+ T cells sorted from blood, obtained in a trial of the OX40 agonist ivuxolimab. The chain has TRBV5-1 and TRBJ2-7; D is unclear. The CDR3 spells CASSLSQSYEQYF. The CDR3 nucleotides are TGCGCCAGCAGCTTGAGCCAATCCTACGAGCAGTACTTC. Using reference TRBV5-1 and TRBJ2-7 for the parts outside the CDR3, the full variable domain is KAGVTQTPRYLIKTRGQQVTLSCSPISGHRSVSWYQQTPGQGLQFLFEYFSETQRNKGNFPGRFSGRQFSNSRSEMNVSTLELGDSALYLCASSLSQSYEQYFGPGTRLTVT.